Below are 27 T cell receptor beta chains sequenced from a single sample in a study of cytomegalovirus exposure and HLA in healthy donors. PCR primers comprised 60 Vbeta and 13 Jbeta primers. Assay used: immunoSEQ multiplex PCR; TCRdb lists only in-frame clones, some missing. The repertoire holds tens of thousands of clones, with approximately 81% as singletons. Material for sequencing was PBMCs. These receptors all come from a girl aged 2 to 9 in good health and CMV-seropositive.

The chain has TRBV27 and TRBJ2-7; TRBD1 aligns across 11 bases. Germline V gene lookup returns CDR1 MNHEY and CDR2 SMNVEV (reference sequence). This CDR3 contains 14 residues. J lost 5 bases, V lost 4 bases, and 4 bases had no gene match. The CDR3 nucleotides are TGTGCCAGCAGTTGGGGACAGGGGGACAACGAGCAGTACTTC. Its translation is CASSWGQGDNEQYF.

The CDR3 nucleotides are TGTGCCAGCAGTGGTCACAGGGGTGGCCACGAGCAGTACTTC. Residues: CASSGHRGGHEQYF. The gene calls are TRBV2 and TRBJ2-7, with TRBD1 identical over 7 bases. Germline V gives CDR1 SNHLY, CDR2 FYNNEI. V lost 4 bases, J lost 5 bases, and 8 bases stayed unmatched. CDR3 length equals 14 residues.

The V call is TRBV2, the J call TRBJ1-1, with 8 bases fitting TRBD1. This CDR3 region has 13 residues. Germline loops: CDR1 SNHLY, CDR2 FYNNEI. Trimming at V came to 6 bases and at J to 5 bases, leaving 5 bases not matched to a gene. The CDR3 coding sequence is TGTGCCAGCAGCCTACAGGGGGGGACTGAAGCTTTCTTT. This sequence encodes CASSLQGGTEAFF.

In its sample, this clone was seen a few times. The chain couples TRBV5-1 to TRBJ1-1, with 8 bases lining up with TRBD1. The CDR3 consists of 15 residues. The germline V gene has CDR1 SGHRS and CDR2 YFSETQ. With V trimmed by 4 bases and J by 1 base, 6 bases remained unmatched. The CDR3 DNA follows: TGCGCCAGCAGCACTTCCGGGACAGGGAACACTGAAGCTTTCTTT. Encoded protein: CASSTSGTGNTEAFF.

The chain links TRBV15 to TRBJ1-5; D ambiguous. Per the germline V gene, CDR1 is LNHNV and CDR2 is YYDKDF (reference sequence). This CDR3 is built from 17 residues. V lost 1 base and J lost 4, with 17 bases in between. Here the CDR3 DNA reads TGTGCCACCAGCAGAGTTCTGGGAGCGGGGAGGAATCAGCCCCAGCATTTT. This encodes CATSRVLGAGRNQPQHF.

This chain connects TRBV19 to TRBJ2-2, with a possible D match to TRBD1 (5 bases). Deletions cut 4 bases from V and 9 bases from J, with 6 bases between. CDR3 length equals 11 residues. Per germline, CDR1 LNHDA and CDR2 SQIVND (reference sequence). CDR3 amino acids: CASSRGRELFF. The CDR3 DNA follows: TGTGCCAGTAGTAGGGGCAGGGAGCTGTTTTTT.

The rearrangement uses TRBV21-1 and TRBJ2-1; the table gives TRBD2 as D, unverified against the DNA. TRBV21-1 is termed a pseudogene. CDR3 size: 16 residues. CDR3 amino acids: CASSRVVGRDYNEQFF. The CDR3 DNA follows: TGTGCCAGCAGCAGGGTTGTCGGGAGGGACTACAATGAGCAGTTCTTC.

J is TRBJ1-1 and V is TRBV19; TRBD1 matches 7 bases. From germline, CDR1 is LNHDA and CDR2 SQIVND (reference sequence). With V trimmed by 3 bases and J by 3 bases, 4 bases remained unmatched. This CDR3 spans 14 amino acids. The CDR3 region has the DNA TGTGCCAGTAGTATCGAAACAGGGGACACTGAAGCTTTCTTT. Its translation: CASSIETGDTEAFF. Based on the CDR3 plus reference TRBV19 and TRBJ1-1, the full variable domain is DGGITQSPKYLFRKEGQNVTLSCEQNLNHDAMYWYRQDPGQGLRLIYYSQIVNDFQKGDIAEGYSVSREKKESFPLTVTSAQKNPTAFYLCASSIETGDTEAFFGQGTRLTVV.

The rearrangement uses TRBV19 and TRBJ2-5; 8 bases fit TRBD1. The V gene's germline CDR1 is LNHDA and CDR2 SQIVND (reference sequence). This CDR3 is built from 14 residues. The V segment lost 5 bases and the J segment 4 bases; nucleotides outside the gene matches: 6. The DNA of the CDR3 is TGTGCCAGTAGTTCCTGGACAGGGCCAGAGACCCAGTACTTC. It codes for CASSSWTGPETQYF.

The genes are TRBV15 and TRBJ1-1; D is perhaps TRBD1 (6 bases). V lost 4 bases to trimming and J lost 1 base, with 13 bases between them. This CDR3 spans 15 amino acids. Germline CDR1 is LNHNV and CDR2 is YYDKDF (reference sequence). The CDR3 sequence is CATSTPTQGNTEAFF. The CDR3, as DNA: TGTGCCACCAGCACACCGACACAGGGGAACACTGAAGCTTTCTTT.

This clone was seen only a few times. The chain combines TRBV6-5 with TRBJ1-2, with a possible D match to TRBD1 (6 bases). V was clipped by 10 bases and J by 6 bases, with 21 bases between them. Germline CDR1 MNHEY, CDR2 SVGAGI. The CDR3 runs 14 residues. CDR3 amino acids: CATRRRGAADGYTF. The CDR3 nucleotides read TGTGCCACCCGGCGCCGGGGGGCGGCAGATGGCTACACCTTC.

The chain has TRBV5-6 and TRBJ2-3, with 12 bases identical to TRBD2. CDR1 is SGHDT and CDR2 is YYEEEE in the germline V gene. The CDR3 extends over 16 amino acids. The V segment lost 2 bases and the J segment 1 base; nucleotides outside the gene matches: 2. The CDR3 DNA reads TGTGCCAGCAGCTTACTAGCGGGAGGACGCACAGATACGCAGTATTTT. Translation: CASSLLAGGRTDTQYF.

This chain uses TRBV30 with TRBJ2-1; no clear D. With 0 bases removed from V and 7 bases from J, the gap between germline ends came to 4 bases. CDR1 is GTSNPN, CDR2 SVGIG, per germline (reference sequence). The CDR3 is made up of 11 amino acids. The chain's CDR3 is CAWSVRNEQFF. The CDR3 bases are TGTGCCTGGAGTGTTCGTAATGAGCAGTTCTTC.

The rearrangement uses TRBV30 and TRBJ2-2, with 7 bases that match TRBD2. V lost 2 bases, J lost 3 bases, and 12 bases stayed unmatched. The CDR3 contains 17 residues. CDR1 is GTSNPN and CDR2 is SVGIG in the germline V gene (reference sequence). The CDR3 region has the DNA TGTGCCTGGAGTCCCTTCGTGGGAGGGCCTTACACCGGGGAGCTGTTTTTT. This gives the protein CAWSPFVGGPYTGELFF.

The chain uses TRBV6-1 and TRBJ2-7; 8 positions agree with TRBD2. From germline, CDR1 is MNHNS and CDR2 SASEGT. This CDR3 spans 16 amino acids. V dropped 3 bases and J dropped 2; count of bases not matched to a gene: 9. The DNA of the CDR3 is TGTGCCAGCAGTGAGCGGTTGGGGACTAGTGCCTACGAGCAGTACTTC. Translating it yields CASSERLGTSAYEQYF.

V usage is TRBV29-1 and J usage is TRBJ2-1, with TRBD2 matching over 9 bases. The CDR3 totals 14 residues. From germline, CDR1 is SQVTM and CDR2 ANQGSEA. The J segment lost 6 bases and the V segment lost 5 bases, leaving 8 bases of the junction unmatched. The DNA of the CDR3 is TGCAGCGTTCAGGGAGCGGGAGGTCGCAATGAGCAGTTCTTC. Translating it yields CSVQGAGGRNEQFF.

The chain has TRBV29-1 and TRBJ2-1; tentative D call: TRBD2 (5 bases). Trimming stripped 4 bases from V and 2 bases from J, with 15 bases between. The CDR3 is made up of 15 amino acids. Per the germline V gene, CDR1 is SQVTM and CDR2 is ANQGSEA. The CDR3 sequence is CSVGGVREPYNEQFF. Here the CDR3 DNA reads TGCAGCGTTGGAGGAGTGAGGGAACCCTACAATGAGCAGTTCTTC.

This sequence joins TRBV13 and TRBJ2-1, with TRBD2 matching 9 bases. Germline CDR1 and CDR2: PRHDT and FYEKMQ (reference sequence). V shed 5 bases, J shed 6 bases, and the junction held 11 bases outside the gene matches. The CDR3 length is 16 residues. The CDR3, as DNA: TGTGCCAGCAGCCTACTTACTAGCGGGCCTACCAATGAGCAGTTCTTC. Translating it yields CASSLLTSGPTNEQFF.

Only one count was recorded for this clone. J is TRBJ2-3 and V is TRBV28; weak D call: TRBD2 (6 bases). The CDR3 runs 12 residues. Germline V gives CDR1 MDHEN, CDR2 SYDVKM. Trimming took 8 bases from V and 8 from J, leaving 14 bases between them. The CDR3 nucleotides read TGTGCCAGCGGAGATGGCGGGATTACGCAGTATTTT. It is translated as CASGDGGITQYF.

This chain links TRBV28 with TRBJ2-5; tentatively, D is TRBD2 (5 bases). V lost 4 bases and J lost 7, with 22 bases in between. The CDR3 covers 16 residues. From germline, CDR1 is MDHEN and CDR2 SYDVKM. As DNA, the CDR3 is TGTGCCAGCAGTTCACTTGATCCGTTGGGAGAGTCGACCCAGTACTTC. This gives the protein CASSSLDPLGESTQYF.

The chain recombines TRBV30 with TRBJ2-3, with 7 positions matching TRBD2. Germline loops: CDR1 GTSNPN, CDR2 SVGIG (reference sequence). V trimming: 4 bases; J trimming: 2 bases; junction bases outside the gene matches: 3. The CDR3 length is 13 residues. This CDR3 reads CAWTSGNTDTQYF. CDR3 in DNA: TGTGCCTGGACTAGCGGAAACACAGATACGCAGTATTTT.

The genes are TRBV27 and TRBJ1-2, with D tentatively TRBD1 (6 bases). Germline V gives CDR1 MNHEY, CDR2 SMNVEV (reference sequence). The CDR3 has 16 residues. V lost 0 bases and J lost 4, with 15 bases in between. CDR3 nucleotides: TGTGCCAGCAGTTTATCTTTGGGCAGGGGAAGCTATGGCTACACCTTC. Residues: CASSLSLGRGSYGYTF.

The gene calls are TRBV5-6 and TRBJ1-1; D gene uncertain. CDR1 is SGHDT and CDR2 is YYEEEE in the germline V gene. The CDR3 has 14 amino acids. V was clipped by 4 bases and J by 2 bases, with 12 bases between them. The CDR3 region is CASSVIQVNTEAFF. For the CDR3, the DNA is TGTGCCAGCAGCGTGATCCAGGTTAACACTGAAGCTTTCTTT.

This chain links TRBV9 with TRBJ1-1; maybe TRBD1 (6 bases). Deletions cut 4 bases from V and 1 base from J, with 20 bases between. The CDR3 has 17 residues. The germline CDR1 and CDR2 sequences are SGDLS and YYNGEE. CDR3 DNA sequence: TGTGCCAGCAGCCAGTTGGGACACCTGAATTCGAACACTGAAGCTTTCTTT. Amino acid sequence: CASSQLGHLNSNTEAFF. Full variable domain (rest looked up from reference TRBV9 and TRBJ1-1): DSGVTQTPKHLITATGQRVTLRCSPRSGDLSVYWYQQSLDQGLQFLIQYYNGEERAKGNILERFSAQQFPDLHSELNLSSLELGDSALYFCASSQLGHLNSNTEAFFGQGTRLTVV.

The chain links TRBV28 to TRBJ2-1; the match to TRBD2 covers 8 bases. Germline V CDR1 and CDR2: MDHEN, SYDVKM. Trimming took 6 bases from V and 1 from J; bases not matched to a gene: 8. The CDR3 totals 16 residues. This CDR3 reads CASRLSSGGSYNEQFF. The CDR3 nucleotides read TGTGCCAGCAGACTCTCCAGCGGGGGATCCTACAATGAGCAGTTCTTC.

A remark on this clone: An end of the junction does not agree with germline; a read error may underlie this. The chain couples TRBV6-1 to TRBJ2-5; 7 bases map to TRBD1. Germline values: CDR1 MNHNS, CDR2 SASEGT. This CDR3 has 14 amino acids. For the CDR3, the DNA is TGTGCCAGCAGTGAAATGGGACAGATAGAGGCCCAGTACTTC. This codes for CASSEMGQIEAQYF.

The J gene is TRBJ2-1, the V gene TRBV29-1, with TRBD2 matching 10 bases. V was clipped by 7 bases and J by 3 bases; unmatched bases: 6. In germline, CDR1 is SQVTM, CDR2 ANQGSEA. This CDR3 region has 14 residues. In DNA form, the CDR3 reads TGCAGCGCTGTAACTAGCGGGGACTACAATGAGCAGTTCTTC. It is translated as CSAVTSGDYNEQFF.